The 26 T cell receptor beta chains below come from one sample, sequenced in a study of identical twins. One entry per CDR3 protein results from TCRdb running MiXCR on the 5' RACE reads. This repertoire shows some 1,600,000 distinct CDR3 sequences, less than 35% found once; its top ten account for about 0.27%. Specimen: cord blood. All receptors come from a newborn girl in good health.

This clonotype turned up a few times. CDR3 coding DNA: TGCGCCAGCAGCCAAGTTTGGCTAGCGACCGAGCAGTACTTC. It is translated as CASSQVWLATEQYF. This chain uses TRBV4-1 with TRBJ2-7, with a possible D match to TRBD2 (6 bases). In germline, CDR1 is MGHRA, CDR2 YSYEKL. Trimming cost V 1 base and J 6 bases, with 13 bases left between them. CDR3 length: 14 amino acids.

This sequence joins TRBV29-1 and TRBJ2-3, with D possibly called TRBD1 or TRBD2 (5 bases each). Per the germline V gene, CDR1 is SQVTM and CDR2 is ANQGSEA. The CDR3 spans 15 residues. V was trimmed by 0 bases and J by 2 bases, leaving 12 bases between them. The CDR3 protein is CSVEDEGSPTDTQYF. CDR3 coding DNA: TGCAGCGTTGAAGACGAGGGGTCCCCCACAGATACGCAGTATTTT.

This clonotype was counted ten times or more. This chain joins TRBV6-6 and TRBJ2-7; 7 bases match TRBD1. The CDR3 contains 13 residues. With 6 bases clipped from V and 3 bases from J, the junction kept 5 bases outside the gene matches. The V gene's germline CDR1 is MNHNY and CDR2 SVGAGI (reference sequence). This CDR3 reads CASSPDRIYEQYF. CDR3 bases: TGTGCCAGCAGCCCGGACAGGATCTACGAGCAGTACTTC.

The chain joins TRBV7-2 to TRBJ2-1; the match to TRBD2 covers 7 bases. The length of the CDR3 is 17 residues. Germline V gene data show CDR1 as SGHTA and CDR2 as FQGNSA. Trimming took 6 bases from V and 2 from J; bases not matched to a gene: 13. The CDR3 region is CASRNDPNSGPYNEQFF. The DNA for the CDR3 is TGTGCCAGCAGAAACGACCCTAATAGCGGGCCCTACAATGAGCAGTTCTTC.

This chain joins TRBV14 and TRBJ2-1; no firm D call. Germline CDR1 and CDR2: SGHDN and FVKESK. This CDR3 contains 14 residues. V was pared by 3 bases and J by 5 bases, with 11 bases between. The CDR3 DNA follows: TGTGCCAGCAGCCATATAGAACGGAACAATGAGCAGTTCTTC. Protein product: CASSHIERNNEQFF. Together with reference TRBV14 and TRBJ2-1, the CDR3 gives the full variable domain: EAGVTQFPSHSVIEKGQTVTLRCDPISGHDNLYWYRRVMGKEIKFLLHFVKESKQDESGMPNNRFLAERTGGTYSTLKVQPAELEDSGVYFCASSHIERNNEQFFGPGTRLTVL.

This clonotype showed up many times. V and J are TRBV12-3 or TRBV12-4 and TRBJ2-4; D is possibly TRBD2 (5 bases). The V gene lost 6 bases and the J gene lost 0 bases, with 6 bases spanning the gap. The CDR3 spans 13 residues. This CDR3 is CASSRGAKNIQYF. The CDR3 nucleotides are TGTGCCAGCAGCCGGGGAGCCAAAAACATTCAGTACTTC.

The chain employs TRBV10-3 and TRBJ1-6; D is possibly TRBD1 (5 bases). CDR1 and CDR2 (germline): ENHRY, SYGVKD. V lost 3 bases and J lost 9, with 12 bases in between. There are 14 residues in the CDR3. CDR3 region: CAISDGEGRSPLHF. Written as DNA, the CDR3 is TGTGCCATCAGTGACGGGGAGGGGCGTTCACCCCTCCACTTT.

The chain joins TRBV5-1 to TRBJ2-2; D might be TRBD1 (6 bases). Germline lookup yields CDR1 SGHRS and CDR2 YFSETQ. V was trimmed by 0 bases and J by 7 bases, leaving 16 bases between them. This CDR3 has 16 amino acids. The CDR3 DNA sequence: TGCGCCAGCAGCTTGGATGACAGGCCTGTAGGCGGGGAGCTGTTTTTT. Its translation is CASSLDDRPVGGELFF.

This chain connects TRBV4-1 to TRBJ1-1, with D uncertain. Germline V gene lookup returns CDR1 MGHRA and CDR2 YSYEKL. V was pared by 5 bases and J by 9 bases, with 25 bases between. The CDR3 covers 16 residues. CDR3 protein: CASSSPGRINPDKAFF. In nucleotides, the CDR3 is TGCGCCAGCAGCTCTCCAGGCAGGATCAATCCCGATAAAGCTTTCTTT.

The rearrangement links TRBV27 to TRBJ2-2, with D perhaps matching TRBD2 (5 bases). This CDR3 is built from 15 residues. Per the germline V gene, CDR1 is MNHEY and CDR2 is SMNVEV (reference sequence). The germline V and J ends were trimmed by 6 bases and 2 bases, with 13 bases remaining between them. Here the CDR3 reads CASRKSGTNTGELFF. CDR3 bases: TGTGCCAGCAGGAAGAGCGGAACCAACACCGGGGAGCTGTTTTTT.

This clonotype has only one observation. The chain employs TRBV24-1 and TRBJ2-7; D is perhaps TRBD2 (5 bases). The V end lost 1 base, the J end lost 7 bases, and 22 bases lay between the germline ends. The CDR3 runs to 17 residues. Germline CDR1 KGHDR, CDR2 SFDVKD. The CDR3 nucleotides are TGTGCCACCAGTGATTTAGAACGGGAATCCGGCACGAATGAGCAGTACTTC. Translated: CATSDLERESGTNEQYF.

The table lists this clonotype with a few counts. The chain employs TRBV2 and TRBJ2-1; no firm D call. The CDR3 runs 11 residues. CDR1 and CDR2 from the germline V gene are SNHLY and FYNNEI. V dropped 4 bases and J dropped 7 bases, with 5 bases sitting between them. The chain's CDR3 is CASSAENEQFF. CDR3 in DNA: TGTGCCAGCAGTGCGGAGAATGAGCAGTTCTTC.

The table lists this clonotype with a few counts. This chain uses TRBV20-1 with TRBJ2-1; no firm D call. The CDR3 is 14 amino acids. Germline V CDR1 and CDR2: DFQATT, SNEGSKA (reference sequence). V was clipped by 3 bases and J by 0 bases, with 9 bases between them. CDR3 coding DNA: TGCAGTGCTAGCTACCCTCTCTCCTACAATGAGCAGTTCTTC. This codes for CSASYPLSYNEQFF.

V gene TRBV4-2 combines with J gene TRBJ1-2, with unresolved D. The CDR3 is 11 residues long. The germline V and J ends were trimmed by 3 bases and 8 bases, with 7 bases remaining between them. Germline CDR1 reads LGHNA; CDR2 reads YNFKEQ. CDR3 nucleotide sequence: TGTGCCAGCAGCCAGTACTGGGGCTACACCTTC. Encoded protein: CASSQYWGYTF.

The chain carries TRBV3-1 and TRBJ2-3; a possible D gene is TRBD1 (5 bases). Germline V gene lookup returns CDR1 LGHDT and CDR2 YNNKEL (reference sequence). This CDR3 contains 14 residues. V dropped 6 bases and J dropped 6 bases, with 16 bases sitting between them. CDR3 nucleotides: TGTGCCAGCAGACGAGGCCCAGGGTCGGATACGCAGTATTTT. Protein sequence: CASRRGPGSDTQYF.

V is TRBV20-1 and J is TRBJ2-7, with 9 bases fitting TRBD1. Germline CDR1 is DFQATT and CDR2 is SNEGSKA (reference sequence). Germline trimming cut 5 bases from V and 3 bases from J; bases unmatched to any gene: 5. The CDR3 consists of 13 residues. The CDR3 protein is CSAVGQGIYEQYF. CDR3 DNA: TGCAGTGCTGTCGGACAGGGGATCTACGAGCAGTACTTC.

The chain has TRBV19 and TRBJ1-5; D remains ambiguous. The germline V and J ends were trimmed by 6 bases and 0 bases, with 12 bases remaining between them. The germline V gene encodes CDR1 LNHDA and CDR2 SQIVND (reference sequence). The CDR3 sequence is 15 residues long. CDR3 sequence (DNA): TGTGCCAGTAGGAGTTGGGAGGATAGCAATCAGCCCCAGCATTTT. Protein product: CASRSWEDSNQPQHF.

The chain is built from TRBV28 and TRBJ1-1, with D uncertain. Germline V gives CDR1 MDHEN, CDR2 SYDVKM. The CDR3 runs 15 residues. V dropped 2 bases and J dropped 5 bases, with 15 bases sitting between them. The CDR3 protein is CASSLLLGLETEAFF. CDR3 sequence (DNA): TGTGCCAGCAGTTTACTTCTCGGGCTCGAGACTGAAGCTTTCTTT.

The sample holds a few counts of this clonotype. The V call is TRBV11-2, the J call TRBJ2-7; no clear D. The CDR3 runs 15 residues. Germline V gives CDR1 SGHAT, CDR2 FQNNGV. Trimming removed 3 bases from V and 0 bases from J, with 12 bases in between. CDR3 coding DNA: TGTGCCAGCAGCTTCCACCACAAGCTCTCCTACGAGCAGTACTTC. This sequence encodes CASSFHHKLSYEQYF.

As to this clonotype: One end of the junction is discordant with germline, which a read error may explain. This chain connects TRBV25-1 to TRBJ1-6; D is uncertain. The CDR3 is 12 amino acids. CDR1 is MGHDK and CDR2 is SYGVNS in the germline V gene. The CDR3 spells CASSVVGSPPHF. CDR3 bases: TGTGCCAGCAGTGTAGTTGGTTCACCCCCCCACTTT.

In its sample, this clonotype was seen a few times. For the CDR3, the DNA is TGCGCCAGCAGCTTGGGTGACGGGCAGTTCTTC. Its protein product is CASSLGDGQFF. The chain is built from TRBV5-1 and TRBJ2-1; no clear D gene. V was shortened by 0 bases and J by 12 bases, with 7 bases between the two germline ends. CDR3 length: 11 amino acids. CDR1 and CDR2 from the germline V gene are SGHRS and YFSETQ.

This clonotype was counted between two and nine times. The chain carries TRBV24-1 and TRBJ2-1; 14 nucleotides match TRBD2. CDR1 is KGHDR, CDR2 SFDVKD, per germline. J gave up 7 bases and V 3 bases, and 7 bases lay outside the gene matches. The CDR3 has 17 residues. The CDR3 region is CATSDPGLAGGGNEQFF. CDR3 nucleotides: TGTGCCACCAGTGATCCCGGACTAGCGGGGGGTGGGAATGAGCAGTTCTTC.

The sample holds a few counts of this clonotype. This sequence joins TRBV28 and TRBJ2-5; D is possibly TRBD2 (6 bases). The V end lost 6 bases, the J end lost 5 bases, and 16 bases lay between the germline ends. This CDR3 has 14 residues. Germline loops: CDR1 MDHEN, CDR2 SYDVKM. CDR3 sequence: CASSVVGGPETQYF. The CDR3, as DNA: TGTGCCAGCAGCGTTGTGGGGGGACCCGAGACCCAGTACTTC.

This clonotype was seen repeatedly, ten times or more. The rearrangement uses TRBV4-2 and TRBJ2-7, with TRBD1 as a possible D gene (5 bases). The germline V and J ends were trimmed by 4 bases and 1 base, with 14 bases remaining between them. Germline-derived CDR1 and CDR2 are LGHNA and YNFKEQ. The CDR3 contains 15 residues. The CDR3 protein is CASSRNGQASYEQYF. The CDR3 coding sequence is TGTGCCAGCAGCCGTAACGGACAAGCGTCCTACGAGCAGTACTTC.

CDR3: CASSYSTGLGYGYTF. CDR3 nucleotides: TGTGCCAGCAGTTACTCGACAGGATTGGGATATGGCTACACCTTC. The gene calls are TRBV6-2 or TRBV6-3 and TRBJ1-2, with TRBD1 as a possible D gene (6 bases). Trimming cost V 0 bases and J 5 bases, with 13 bases left between them. This CDR3 has 15 amino acids. CDR1 is MNHEY and CDR2 is SVGEGT in the germline V gene.

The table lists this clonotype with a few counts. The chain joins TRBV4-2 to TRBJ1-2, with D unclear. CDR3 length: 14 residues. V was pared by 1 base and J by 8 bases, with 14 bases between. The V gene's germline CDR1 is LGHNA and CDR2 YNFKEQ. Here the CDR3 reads CASSQVRAAGGYTF. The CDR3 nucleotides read TGTGCCAGCAGCCAAGTGAGGGCAGCTGGAGGCTACACCTTC.